The clone carrying this T cell receptor (beta chain) was observed a handful of times. Its antigen is unknown. Indicated treatment: about 20 received Ad26.COV2.S at low or high dose, single or two shots; roughly 5 received placebo; per-sample allocation not given. Specimens were obtained on day 63 following the first vaccine or placebo injection. An Ad26 vector carrying the Wuhan-strain SARS-CoV-2 spike served as the vaccine. This sample was included in a study of Ad26.COV2.S vaccination and SARS-CoV-2 variants. Points from the study as a whole: Placebo and vaccine recipients had non-spike TCR breadth that was similar. Those who received the vaccine showed greater spike-specific TCR breadth than those given placebo. There was a possibility that the TCR breadth and depth analyses underestimated total T cell responses.

The V gene lost 4 bases and the J gene lost 9 bases, with 13 bases spanning the gap. CDR3 size: 12 residues. Germline V CDR1 and CDR2: MNHEY, SVGEGT. Sequencing used immunoSEQ multiplex PCR; TCRdb keeps in-frame clones, though not all of them. The profile shows hundreds of thousands of clones, around 87% of them singletons. The V gene is TRBV6-2 or TRBV6-3, the J gene TRBJ2-7, with a weak D call TRBD2 (6 bases). This clonotype was sampled from a person aged 18-65 years who received the Ad26.COV2.S COVID-19 vaccine or a placebo. The sample in question was peripheral blood, obtained in a trial of Ad26.COV2.S vaccine versus placebo. This chain's CDR3 is CASSSTAGSQYF. In DNA form, the CDR3 reads TGTGCCAGCAGTTCGACAGCGGGTTCGCAGTACTTC.